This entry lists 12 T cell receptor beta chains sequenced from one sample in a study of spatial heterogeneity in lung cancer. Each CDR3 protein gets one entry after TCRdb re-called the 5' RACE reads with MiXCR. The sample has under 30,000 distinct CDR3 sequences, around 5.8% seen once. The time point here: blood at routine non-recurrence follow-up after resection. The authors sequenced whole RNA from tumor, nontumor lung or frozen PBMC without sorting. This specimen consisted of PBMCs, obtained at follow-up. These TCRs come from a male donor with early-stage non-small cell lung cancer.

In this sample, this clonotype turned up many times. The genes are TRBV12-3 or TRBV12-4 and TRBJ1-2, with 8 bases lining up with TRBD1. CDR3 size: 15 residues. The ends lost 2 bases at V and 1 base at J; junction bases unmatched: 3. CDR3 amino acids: CASSLRDRNNYGYTF. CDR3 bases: TGTGCCAGCAGTTTAAGGGACAGGAATAACTATGGCTACACCTTC.

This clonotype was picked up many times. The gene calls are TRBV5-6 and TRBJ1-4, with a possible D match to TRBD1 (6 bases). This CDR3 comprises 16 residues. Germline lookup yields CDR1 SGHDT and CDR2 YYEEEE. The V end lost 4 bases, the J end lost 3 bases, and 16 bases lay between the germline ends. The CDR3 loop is CASSRISAGANEKLFF. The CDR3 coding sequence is TGTGCCAGCAGCCGGATCTCGGCAGGGGCTAATGAAAAACTGTTTTTT.

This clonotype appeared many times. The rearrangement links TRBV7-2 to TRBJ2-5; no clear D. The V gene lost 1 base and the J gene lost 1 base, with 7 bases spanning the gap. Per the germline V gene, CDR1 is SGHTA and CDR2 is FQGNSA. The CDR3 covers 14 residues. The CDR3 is CASSLVRPQETQYF. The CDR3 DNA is TGTGCCAGCAGCTTAGTACGGCCCCAAGAGACCCAGTACTTC.

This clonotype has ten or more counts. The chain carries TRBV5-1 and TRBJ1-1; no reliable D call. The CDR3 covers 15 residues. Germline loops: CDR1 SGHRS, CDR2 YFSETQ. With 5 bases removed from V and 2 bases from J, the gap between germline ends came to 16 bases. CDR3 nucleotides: TGCGCCAGCAGTACGAACCGTGGTGGAAACACTGAAGCTTTCTTT. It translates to CASSTNRGGNTEAFF.

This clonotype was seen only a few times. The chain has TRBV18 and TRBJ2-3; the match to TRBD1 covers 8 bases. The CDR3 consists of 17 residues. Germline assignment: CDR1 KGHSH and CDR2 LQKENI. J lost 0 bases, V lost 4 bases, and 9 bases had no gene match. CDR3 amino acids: CASSLNAGTGSTDTQYF. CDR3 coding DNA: TGTGCCAGCTCACTCAACGCCGGGACAGGCAGCACAGATACGCAGTATTTT. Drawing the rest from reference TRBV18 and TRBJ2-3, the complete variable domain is NAGVMQNPRHLVRRRGQEARLRCSPMKGHSHVYWYRQLPEEGLKFMVYLQKENIIDESGMPKERFSAEFPKEGPSILRIQQVVRGDSAAYFCASSLNAGTGSTDTQYFGPGTRLTVL.

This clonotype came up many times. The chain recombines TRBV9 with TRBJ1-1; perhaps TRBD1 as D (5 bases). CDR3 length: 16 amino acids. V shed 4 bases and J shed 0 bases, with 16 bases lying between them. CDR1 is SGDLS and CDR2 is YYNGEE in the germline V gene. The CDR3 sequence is CASSSRGAGMNTEAFF. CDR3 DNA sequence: TGTGCCAGCAGCTCGCGAGGGGCAGGGATGAACACTGAAGCTTTCTTT.

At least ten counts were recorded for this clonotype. CDR3 loop: CSASYGRGRDKNIQYF. CDR3 DNA sequence: TGCAGTGCTAGTTACGGTCGGGGGCGCGACAAAAACATTCAGTACTTC. The chain joins TRBV20-1 to TRBJ2-4, with D possibly being TRBD1 or TRBD2 (6 bases each). V lost 3 bases and J 3 bases, leaving 18 bases between the germline ends. The CDR3 contains 16 residues. The germline V gene encodes CDR1 DFQATT and CDR2 SNEGSKA (reference sequence).

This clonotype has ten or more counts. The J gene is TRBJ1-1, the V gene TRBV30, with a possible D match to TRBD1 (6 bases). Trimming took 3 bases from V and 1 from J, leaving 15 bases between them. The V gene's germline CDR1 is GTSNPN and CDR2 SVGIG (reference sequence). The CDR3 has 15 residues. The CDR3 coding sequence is TGTGCCTGGAGGGCTCCCCAGGGGAGGAACACTGAAGCTTTCTTT. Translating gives CAWRAPQGRNTEAFF.

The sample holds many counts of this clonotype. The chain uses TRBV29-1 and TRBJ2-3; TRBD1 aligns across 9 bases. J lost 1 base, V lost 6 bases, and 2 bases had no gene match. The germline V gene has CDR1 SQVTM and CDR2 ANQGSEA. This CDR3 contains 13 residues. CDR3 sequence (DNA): TGCAGCGTACGGGACAGGGGCACAGATACGCAGTATTTT. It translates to CSVRDRGTDTQYF.

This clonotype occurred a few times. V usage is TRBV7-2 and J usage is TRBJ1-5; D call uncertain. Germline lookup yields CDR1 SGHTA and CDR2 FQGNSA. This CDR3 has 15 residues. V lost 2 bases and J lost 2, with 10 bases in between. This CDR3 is CASSLKVPGNQPQHF. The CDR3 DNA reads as TGTGCCAGCAGCTTAAAAGTTCCAGGCAATCAGCCCCAGCATTTT.

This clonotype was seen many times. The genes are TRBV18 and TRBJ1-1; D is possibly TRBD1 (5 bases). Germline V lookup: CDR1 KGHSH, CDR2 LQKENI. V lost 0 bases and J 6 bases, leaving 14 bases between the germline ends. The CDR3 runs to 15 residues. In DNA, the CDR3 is TGTGCCAGCTCACCACCGATTGTTTGGGACGCTGAAGCTTTCTTT. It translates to CASSPPIVWDAEAFF.

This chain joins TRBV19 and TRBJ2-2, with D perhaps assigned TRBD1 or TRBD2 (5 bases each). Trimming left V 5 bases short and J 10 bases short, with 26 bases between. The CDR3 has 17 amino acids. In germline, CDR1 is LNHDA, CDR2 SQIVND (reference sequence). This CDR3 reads CASSPPLGETRGEELFF. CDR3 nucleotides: TGTGCCAGTAGTCCACCCCTAGGGGAGACGCGAGGGGAGGAGCTGTTTTTT.